The 23 T cell receptor beta chains below were found in one sample sequenced in a study of blood T cell repertoires in COVID-19. Here immunoSEQ multiplex PCR was the method, and the copy in TCRdb shows in-frame clones only, minus some. Among fewer than 70,000 clones listed, around 81% were seen once. The sample was peripheral blood. The receptors derive from a human donor in a cohort sampled during active COVID-19.

V is TRBV18 and J is TRBJ1-3; TRBD1 agrees at 8 bases. The CDR3 spans 15 residues. In germline, CDR1 is KGHSH, CDR2 LQKENI. V gave up 4 bases and J gave up 0 bases; unmatched junction bases: 2. The CDR3 protein is CASSRTGGSGNTIYF. As DNA, the CDR3 is TGTGCCAGCTCACGTACAGGGGGCTCTGGAAACACCATATATTTT. Variable domain in full (rest from reference TRBV18 and TRBJ1-3): NAGVMQNPRHLVRRRGQEARLRCSPMKGHSHVYWYRQLPEEGLKFMVYLQKENIIDESGMPKERFSAEFPKEGPSILRIQQVVRGDSAAYFCASSRTGGSGNTIYFGEGSWLTVV.

CDR3 loop: CASRAQGTGANVLTF. The CDR3 DNA is TGTGCCAGCAGGGCACAGGGGACTGGGGCCAACGTCCTGACTTTC. V usage is TRBV6-4 and J usage is TRBJ2-6; 7 bases agree with TRBD1. The J segment lost 2 bases and the V segment lost 6 bases, leaving 4 bases of the junction unmatched. Germline V CDR1 and CDR2: MRHNA, SNTAGT. The CDR3 runs to 15 residues.

J is TRBJ1-1 and V is TRBV18; 7 nucleotides agree with TRBD1. This CDR3 spans 14 amino acids. Germline loops: CDR1 KGHSH, CDR2 LQKENI. J lost 4 bases, V lost 4 bases, and 6 bases had no gene match. The CDR3 bases are TGTGCCAGCTCACAGGGGGCCAGTCTCACTGAAGCTTTCTTT. Translation: CASSQGASLTEAFF. The full variable domain, in which reference TRBV18 and TRBJ1-1 provide the parts outside the CDR3, is NAGVMQNPRHLVRRRGQEARLRCSPMKGHSHVYWYRQLPEEGLKFMVYLQKENIIDESGMPKERFSAEFPKEGPSILRIQQVVRGDSAAYFCASSQGASLTEAFFGQGTRLTVV.

This clone showed up just a few times. This chain uses TRBV3-1 (or the pseudogene TRBV3-2) with TRBJ2-7; D is possibly TRBD2 (5 bases). The CDR3 is made up of 15 amino acids. V dropped 4 bases and J dropped 4 bases, with 17 bases sitting between them. CDR1 and CDR2 (germline): LGHDT, YNNKEL (reference sequence). The CDR3 sequence is CASSPRDRRPYEQYF. Here the CDR3 DNA reads TGTGCCAGCAGCCCCCGGGATAGGCGTCCTTACGAGCAGTACTTC.

The genes are TRBV7-2 and TRBJ1-1; 7 bases align to TRBD1. With V trimmed by 6 bases and J by 0 bases, 7 bases remained unmatched. Germline V gene lookup returns CDR1 SGHTA and CDR2 FQGNSA. The CDR3 covers 15 residues. CDR3 nucleotides: TGTGCCAGCAGGAATCGAGGGGGCTTGAACACTGAAGCTTTCTTT. Translating gives CASRNRGGLNTEAFF.

The chain is built from TRBV5-1 and TRBJ2-7, with D possibly matching TRBD2 (5 bases). Trimming took off 1 base at V and 9 bases at J, with 17 bases between the two ends. Germline-derived CDR1 and CDR2 are SGHRS and YFSETQ. The CDR3 runs 14 residues. CDR3 nucleotide sequence: TGCGCCAGCAGCTTGACGCGGGCTCCTACGGGGCAGTACTTC. Amino acids: CASSLTRAPTGQYF.

J is TRBJ2-5 and V is TRBV10-3; D may be TRBD2 (6 bases). This CDR3 has 17 amino acids. The V gene's germline CDR1 is ENHRY and CDR2 SYGVKD. The V and J ends lost 5 bases and 1 base respectively, with 20 bases between them. The CDR3 DNA sequence: TGTGCCATCAGTCCCTACTGGAGGGAGCAAATCCAAGAGACCCAGTACTTC. Protein product: CAISPYWREQIQETQYF.

The chain uses TRBV4-2 and TRBJ1-4; no definite D call. Germline loops: CDR1 LGHNA, CDR2 YNFKEQ. Trimming pared 3 bases from V and 0 bases from J, leaving 11 bases between. CDR3 length equals 16 residues. The CDR3 sequence is CASSQSAGATNEKLFF. Written as DNA, the CDR3 is TGTGCCAGCAGCCAGTCCGCGGGCGCAACTAATGAAAAACTGTTTTTT.

The J gene is TRBJ1-2, the V gene TRBV7-8; no clear D gene. CDR3 length equals 15 residues. Germline loops: CDR1 SGHVS, CDR2 FQNEAQ. The V gene lost 2 bases and the J gene lost 4 bases, with 14 bases spanning the gap. In DNA form, the CDR3 reads TGTGCCAGCAGCTTACAACCAGGAAATTCCTATGGCTACACCTTC. It codes for CASSLQPGNSYGYTF.

CDR3: CAWSVHRTANQPQHF. CDR3 bases: TGTGCCTGGAGTGTACATAGGACAGCTAATCAGCCCCAGCATTTT. J is TRBJ1-5 and V is TRBV30; D possibly corresponds to TRBD1 (6 bases). Between the trimmed V and J ends, which lost 0 bases and 4 bases, there was a span of 13 bases. The CDR3 contains 15 residues. Germline CDR1 reads GTSNPN; CDR2 reads SVGIG (reference sequence).

The sample holds one count of this clone. The CDR3 DNA sequence: TGTGCCAGCAGTGAAACACTGGGCAGATACACTGAAGCTTTCTTT. It translates to CASSETLGRYTEAFF. V gene TRBV2 combines with J gene TRBJ1-1, with D unclear. The CDR3 sequence is 15 residues long. V shed 2 bases and J shed 3 bases, with 13 bases lying between them. Per the germline V gene, CDR1 is SNHLY and CDR2 is FYNNEI.

This clone was observed a few times. The V call is TRBV11-2, the J call TRBJ1-2; maybe TRBD1 (5 bases). The germline CDR1 and CDR2 sequences are SGHAT and FQNNGV. V lost 4 bases and J 3 bases, leaving 12 bases between the germline ends. The CDR3 spans 14 residues. The CDR3 DNA follows: TGTGCCAGCAGCTCGACAGCGTCCCACTATGGCTACACCTTC. It specifies CASSSTASHYGYTF. Drawing the rest from reference TRBV11-2 and TRBJ1-2, the complete variable domain is EAGVAQSPRYKIIEKRQSVAFWCNPISGHATLYWYQQILGQGPKLLIQFQNNGVVDDSQLPKDRFSAERLKGVDSTLKIQPAKLEDSAVYLCASSSTASHYGYTFGSGTRLTVV.

The chain recombines TRBV3-1 (or the pseudogene TRBV3-2) with TRBJ2-7; 7 nucleotides agree with TRBD2. CDR1 LGHDT and CDR2 YNNKEL come from the germline V gene (reference sequence). The CDR3 is made up of 15 amino acids. J gave up 0 bases and V 3 bases, and 5 bases lay outside the gene matches. CDR3 DNA: TGTGCCAGCAGCCACAGCGGGGTGCACTCCTACGAGCAGTACTTC. Translation gives CASSHSGVHSYEQYF.

The CDR3 DNA reads as TGTGCCAGCAACGGGGGACTTGGAGAGACCCAGTACTTC. Translation: CASNGGLGETQYF. The J gene is TRBJ2-5, the V gene TRBV2; possible D gene TRBD2, 6 bases. Trimming left V 7 bases short and J 4 bases short, with 13 bases between. Germline CDR1 and CDR2: SNHLY and FYNNEI. This CDR3 is 13 amino acids long.

This clone was recorded once. The genes are TRBV28 and TRBJ2-7, with TRBD1 identical over 8 bases. Germline V gene data show CDR1 as MDHEN and CDR2 as SYDVKM. The CDR3 is 13 residues long. J gave up 10 bases and V 5 bases, and 10 bases lay outside the gene matches. The CDR3 loop is CASSTPGQVLQYF. CDR3 sequence (DNA): TGTGCCAGCAGTACGCCGGGACAGGTATTACAGTACTTC.

J is TRBJ2-7 and V is TRBV2; 10 bases fit TRBD2. The CDR3 loop spans 17 amino acids. Germline loops: CDR1 SNHLY, CDR2 FYNNEI. V lost 0 bases and J lost 2; bases outside the gene matches: 7. The CDR3: CASSEALLAGEAYEQYF. The DNA for the CDR3 is TGTGCCAGCAGTGAAGCCCTTCTAGCGGGAGAGGCCTACGAGCAGTACTTC.

The chain is built from TRBV7-6 and TRBJ1-5, with 7 bases that match TRBD1. Germline values: CDR1 SGHVS, CDR2 FNYEAQ. This CDR3 is built from 21 residues. J lost 2 bases, V lost 4 bases, and 23 bases had no gene match. CDR3 sequence: CASSYRKQGQRDREGNQPQHF. CDR3 DNA sequence: TGTGCCAGCAGCTACAGAAAACAGGGGCAGCGTGATAGGGAAGGCAATCAGCCCCAGCATTTT.

This chain joins TRBV6-5 and TRBJ2-7, with TRBD2 matching 7 bases. Trimming took 2 bases from V and 2 from J; bases not matched to a gene: 6. The CDR3 is 15 amino acids. Germline assignment: CDR1 MNHEY and CDR2 SVGAGI. CDR3 sequence: CASSYGLAETYEQYF. The CDR3 DNA reads as TGTGCCAGCAGTTACGGGCTAGCGGAGACCTACGAGCAGTACTTC.

The rearrangement joins TRBV10-3 to TRBJ2-6; D is possibly TRBD2 (6 bases). The CDR3 contains 14 residues. Germline V CDR1 and CDR2: ENHRY, SYGVKD. The V and J ends lost 9 bases and 4 bases respectively, with 13 bases between them. In nucleotides, the CDR3 is TGTGCCATGGGTGGGGGGTACGGGGCCAACGTCCTGACTTTC. Translation gives CAMGGGYGANVLTF.

This chain uses TRBV5-6 with TRBJ2-7, with TRBD2 identical over 12 bases. Trimming cost V 2 bases and J 3 bases; bases outside gene matches: 3. Germline CDR1 reads SGHDT; CDR2 reads YYEEEE. The CDR3 loop spans 15 amino acids. In DNA form, the CDR3 reads TGTGCCAGCAGCTTCGGACTAGCGGGAATCTACGAGCAGTACTTC. Protein product: CASSFGLAGIYEQYF.

The CDR3 sequence is CASSETSGGAADTQYF. CDR3 DNA sequence: TGTGCCAGCAGTGAAACTAGCGGGGGGGCCGCAGATACGCAGTATTTT. V is TRBV6-1 and J is TRBJ2-3; 13 nucleotides align to TRBD2. Germline-derived CDR1 and CDR2 are MNHNS and SASEGT. CDR3 length equals 16 residues. V was clipped by 2 bases and J by 4 bases; unmatched bases: 3.

This chain uses TRBV3-1 (or the pseudogene TRBV3-2) with TRBJ2-7; tentatively, D is TRBD2 (6 bases). V lost 1 base, J lost 7 bases, and 11 bases lay in between. CDR3 length: 13 amino acids. The germline V gene has CDR1 LGHDT and CDR2 YNNKEL (reference sequence). CDR3: CASSQGGVIEQYF. The CDR3 nucleotides read TGTGCCAGCAGCCAAGGGGGGGTTATAGAGCAGTACTTC.

This chain links TRBV28 with TRBJ2-7; tentative D call: TRBD2 (5 bases). The CDR3 loop spans 15 amino acids. Germline CDR1 is MDHEN and CDR2 is SYDVKM. V lost 5 bases to trimming and J lost 2 bases, with 16 bases between them. The CDR3, as DNA: TGTGCCAGCAGTCCAACTAGTCCCCTCACCTACGAGCAGTACTTC. Residues: CASSPTSPLTYEQYF. Combining the CDR3 with reference TRBV28 and TRBJ2-7 gives the whole variable domain DVKVTQSSRYLVKRTGEKVFLECVQDMDHENMFWYRQDPGLGLRLIYFSYDVKMKEKGDIPEGYSVSREKKERFSLILESASTNQTSMYLCASSPTSPLTYEQYFGPGTRLTVT.